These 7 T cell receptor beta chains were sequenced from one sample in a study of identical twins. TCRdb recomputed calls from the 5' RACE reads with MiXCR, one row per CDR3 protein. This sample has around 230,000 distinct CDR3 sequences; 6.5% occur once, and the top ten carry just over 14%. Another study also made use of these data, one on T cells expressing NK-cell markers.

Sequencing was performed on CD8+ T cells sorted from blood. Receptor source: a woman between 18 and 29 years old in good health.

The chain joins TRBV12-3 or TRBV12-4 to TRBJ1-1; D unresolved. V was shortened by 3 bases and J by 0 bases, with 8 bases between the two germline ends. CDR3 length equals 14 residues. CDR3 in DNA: TGTGCCAGCAGTTTCAGCGGTTTGAACACTGAAGCTTTCTTT. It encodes CASSFSGLNTEAFF.

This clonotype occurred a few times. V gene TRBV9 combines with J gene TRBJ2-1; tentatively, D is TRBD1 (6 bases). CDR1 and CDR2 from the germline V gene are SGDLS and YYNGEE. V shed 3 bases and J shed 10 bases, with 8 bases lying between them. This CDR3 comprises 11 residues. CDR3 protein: CASSETGEQFF. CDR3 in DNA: TGTGCCAGCAGCGAGACAGGAGAGCAGTTCTTC.

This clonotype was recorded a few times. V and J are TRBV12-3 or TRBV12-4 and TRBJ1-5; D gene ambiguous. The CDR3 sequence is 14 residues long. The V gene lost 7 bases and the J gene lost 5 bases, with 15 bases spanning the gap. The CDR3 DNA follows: TGTGCCAGCACCGATGGTGAGATCTATCAGCCCCAGCATTTT. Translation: CASTDGEIYQPQHF.

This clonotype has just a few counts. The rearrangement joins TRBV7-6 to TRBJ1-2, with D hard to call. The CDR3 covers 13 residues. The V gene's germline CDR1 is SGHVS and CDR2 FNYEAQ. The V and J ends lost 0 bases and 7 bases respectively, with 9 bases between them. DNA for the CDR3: TGTGCCAGCAGCTTAGCAGGGAGTGGTGGCTACACCTTC. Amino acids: CASSLAGSGGYTF. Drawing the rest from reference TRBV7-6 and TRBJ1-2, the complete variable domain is GAGVSQSPRYKVTKRGQDVALRCDPISGHVSLYWYRQALGQGPEFLTYFNYEAQQDKSGLPNDRFSAERPEGSISTLTIQRTEQRDSAMYRCASSLAGSGGYTFGSGTRLTVV.

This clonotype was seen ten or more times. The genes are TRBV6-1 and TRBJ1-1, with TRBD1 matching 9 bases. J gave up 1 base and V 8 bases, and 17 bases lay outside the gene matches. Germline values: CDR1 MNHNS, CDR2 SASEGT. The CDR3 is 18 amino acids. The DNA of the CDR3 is TGTGCCAGCTTACCCCTCGGACAGGGGAAAAGAACGAACACTGAAGCTTTCTTT. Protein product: CASLPLGQGKRTNTEAFF.

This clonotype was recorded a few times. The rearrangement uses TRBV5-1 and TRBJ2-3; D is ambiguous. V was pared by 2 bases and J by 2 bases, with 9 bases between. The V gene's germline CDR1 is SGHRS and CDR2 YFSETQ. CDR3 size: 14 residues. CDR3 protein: CASSFRHFTDTQYF. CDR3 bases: TGCGCCAGCAGCTTTCGACACTTCACAGATACGCAGTATTTT. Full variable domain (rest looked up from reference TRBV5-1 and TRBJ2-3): KAGVTQTPRYLIKTRGQQVTLSCSPISGHRSVSWYQQTPGQGLQFLFEYFSETQRNKGNFPGRFSGRQFSNSRSEMNVSTLELGDSALYLCASSFRHFTDTQYFGPGTRLTVL.

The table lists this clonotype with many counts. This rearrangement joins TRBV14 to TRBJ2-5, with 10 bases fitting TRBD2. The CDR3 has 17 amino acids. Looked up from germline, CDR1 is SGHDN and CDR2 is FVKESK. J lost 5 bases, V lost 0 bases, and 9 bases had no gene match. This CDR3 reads CASSQEELAGARETQYF. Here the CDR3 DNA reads TGTGCCAGCAGCCAAGAGGAGCTAGCGGGAGCGCGGGAGACCCAGTACTTC.